One sample yielded the 26 T cell receptor beta chains listed below, sequenced in a study of blood T cell repertoires in COVID-19. Produced via immunoSEQ multiplex PCR; TCRdb's table is partial and in-frame only. This sample carries about 300,000 clones, roughly 86% of them seen once, and the ten largest clones take 1.5% to 2%. Sequencing used peripheral blood. All receptors derive from a woman in her 30s with COVID-19, enrolled during active disease.

The V and J genes are TRBV5-1 and TRBJ2-1; a possible D gene is TRBD2 (6 bases). CDR3 length equals 16 residues. Germline V gives CDR1 SGHRS, CDR2 YFSETQ. V was clipped by 5 bases and J by 6 bases, with 21 bases between them. The CDR3 nucleotides are TGCGCCAGCAGGGGTGCGGGACCAATGGTAGGCAATGAGCAGTTCTTC. It yields the protein CASRGAGPMVGNEQFF.

J is TRBJ1-1 and V is TRBV3-1 (or the pseudogene TRBV3-2); 9 nucleotides line up with TRBD1. Trimming removed 4 bases from V and 6 bases from J; junction bases left unmatched: 9. The germline gives CDR1 LGHDT, CDR2 YNNKEL (reference sequence). There are 15 residues in the CDR3. The CDR3 reads CASSRVRDRDSEAFF. CDR3 DNA: TGTGCCAGCAGCCGGGTCCGGGACAGGGATTCTGAAGCTTTCTTT.

As for this clone: The same CDR3 arises from other DNA sequences in this sample as well. This rearrangement joins TRBV12-3 or TRBV12-4 to TRBJ1-1; D ambiguous. The CDR3 loop spans 13 amino acids. V was trimmed by 3 bases and J by 1 base, leaving 6 bases between them. CDR3 sequence reads: CASSLAGNTEAFF. The CDR3 region has the DNA TGTGCCAGCAGTTTGGCGGGGAACACTGAAGCTTTCTTT.

The J gene is TRBJ2-1, the V gene TRBV2; D gene ambiguous. V was cut by 5 bases and J by 6 bases, with 8 bases left in between. The CDR3 covers 12 residues. CDR1 SNHLY and CDR2 FYNNEI come from the germline V gene. For the CDR3, the DNA is TGTGCCAGCAGTCCAGGCCGCAATGAGCAGTTCTTC. Its protein is CASSPGRNEQFF.

The gene calls are TRBV28 and TRBJ1-1; maybe TRBD1 (5 bases). The CDR3 runs to 13 residues. Germline V gives CDR1 MDHEN, CDR2 SYDVKM. V lost 6 bases and J 5 bases, leaving 13 bases between the germline ends. CDR3 region: CASSLGEGTEAFF. Written as DNA, the CDR3 is TGTGCCAGCAGCTTAGGGGAGGGGACTGAAGCTTTCTTT.

The chain carries TRBV9 and TRBJ1-6; 11 bases fit TRBD1. The V segment lost 3 bases and the J segment 10 bases; nucleotides outside the gene matches: 9. Germline assignment: CDR1 SGDLS and CDR2 YYNGEE. This CDR3 has 16 residues. CDR3 in DNA: TGTGCCAGCAGCGCCCCGGGACAGGGGGGATGGTCACCCCTCCACTTT. Translating gives CASSAPGQGGWSPLHF.

This clone has only a few counts. This rearrangement joins TRBV11-2 to TRBJ1-1, with 8 bases that match TRBD1. Per germline, CDR1 SGHAT and CDR2 FQNNGV. This CDR3 spans 16 amino acids. Unmatched junction bases numbered 11, after V lost 4 bases and J lost 4 bases. The chain's CDR3 is CASSSIKDRAGTEAFF. CDR3 coding DNA: TGTGCCAGCAGCTCGATTAAGGACAGGGCCGGCACTGAAGCTTTCTTT.

The chain links TRBV21-1 to TRBJ1-3; whether TRBD1, the table's D call, matches the DNA was not checked. TRBV21-1 is an annotated pseudogene. This CDR3 contains 22 residues. CDR3 amino acids: CASSKALNHCFRQGLSGNTIYF. Here the CDR3 DNA reads TGTGCCAGCAGCAAAGCGCTCAATCACTGCTTTCGTCAGGGCCTCTCTGGAAACACCATATATTTT.

The chain has TRBV6-6 and TRBJ1-1; 7 bases are a match to TRBD1. This CDR3 has 15 amino acids. V trimming: 6 bases; J trimming: 0 bases; junction bases outside the gene matches: 7. CDR1 is MNHNY and CDR2 is SVGAGI in the germline V gene (reference sequence). The DNA of the CDR3 is TGTGCCAGCAGGCTACAGGGGTACGTGAACACTGAAGCTTTCTTT. Protein product: CASRLQGYVNTEAFF.

The CDR3 DNA sequence: TGTGCCAGCAGCCTGTACAGGGACGATGGCTACACCTTC. It specifies CASSLYRDDGYTF. The chain uses TRBV3-1 (or the pseudogene TRBV3-2) and TRBJ1-2; tentatively, D is TRBD1 (6 bases). The CDR3 consists of 13 residues. V lost 4 bases to trimming and J lost 6 bases, with 12 bases between them. CDR1 is LGHDT and CDR2 is YNNKEL in the germline V gene (reference sequence).

The genes are TRBV28 and TRBJ1-5, with D possibly being TRBD1 (5 bases). This CDR3 has 15 amino acids. Per the germline V gene, CDR1 is MDHEN and CDR2 is SYDVKM. V was cut by 6 bases and J by 4 bases, with 16 bases left in between. The CDR3 nucleotides are TGTGCCAGCAGATCTGGGGGGTCGGGAAATCAGCCCCAGCATTTT. Residues: CASRSGGSGNQPQHF. Full variable domain (rest looked up from reference TRBV28 and TRBJ1-5): DVKVTQSSRYLVKRTGEKVFLECVQDMDHENMFWYRQDPGLGLRLIYFSYDVKMKEKGDIPEGYSVSREKKERFSLILESASTNQTSMYLCASRSGGSGNQPQHFGDGTRLSIL.

The chain uses TRBV6-2 or TRBV6-3 and TRBJ1-6; the D is unclear. V lost 0 bases and J lost 10, with 16 bases in between. CDR1 is MNHEY and CDR2 is SVGEGT in the germline V gene. CDR3 length: 16 residues. CDR3 in amino acids: CASSYSTRGSRSPLHF. Here the CDR3 DNA reads TGTGCCAGCAGTTACTCGACCCGGGGATCCAGGTCACCCCTCCACTTT.

This chain links TRBV5-1 with TRBJ1-4, with D tentatively TRBD1 (6 bases). CDR1 is SGHRS and CDR2 is YFSETQ in the germline V gene. Trimming shortened V by 0 bases and J by 0 bases, and 9 bases separated the two germline ends. The CDR3 has 16 amino acids. For the CDR3, the DNA is TGCGCCAGCAGCTTGGGGACAGTATCAACTAATGAAAAACTGTTTTTT. Protein: CASSLGTVSTNEKLFF.

This clone was recorded once. The chain employs TRBV10-3 and TRBJ2-2; 11 positions match TRBD1. V lost 9 bases to trimming and J lost 6 bases; unmatched junction nucleotides: 3. The CDR3 length is 13 residues. Germline CDR1 is ENHRY and CDR2 is SYGVKD. The DNA of the CDR3 is TGTGCCATGGGACAGGGGGATCCCGGGGAGCTGTTTTTT. Protein sequence: CAMGQGDPGELFF.

The chain uses TRBV9 and TRBJ2-1, with TRBD2 identical over 8 bases. This CDR3 region has 17 residues. The V gene's germline CDR1 is SGDLS and CDR2 YYNGEE. Trimming removed 4 bases from V and 0 bases from J; junction bases left unmatched: 9. CDR3 loop: CASSSGLAPSSYNEQFF. The CDR3 region has the DNA TGTGCCAGCAGCTCCGGACTAGCCCCGAGCTCCTACAATGAGCAGTTCTTC.

The chain couples TRBV10-3 to TRBJ1-2, with D perhaps matching TRBD1 (5 bases). The V end was cut by 2 bases, the J end by 2 bases, with 9 bases between. The length of the CDR3 is 14 residues. The germline CDR1 and CDR2 sequences are ENHRY and SYGVKD. Here the CDR3 reads CAISEVGGNYGYTF. CDR3 nucleotides: TGTGCCATCAGTGAGGTTGGGGGGAACTATGGCTACACCTTC.

The genes are TRBV3-1 (or the pseudogene TRBV3-2) and TRBJ2-1; no clear D. The CDR3 spans 15 residues. The V end was cut by 3 bases, the J end by 0 bases, with 9 bases between. Germline CDR1 is LGHDT and CDR2 is YNNKEL (reference sequence). CDR3 bases: TGTGCCAGCAGCCAGGGCAGAAACTCCTACAATGAGCAGTTCTTC. Translating gives CASSQGRNSYNEQFF.

The rearrangement links TRBV28 to TRBJ1-5, with 10 bases matching TRBD1. Germline V gene data show CDR1 as MDHEN and CDR2 as SYDVKM. CDR3 length: 16 residues. V gave up 6 bases and J gave up 6 bases; unmatched junction bases: 11. CDR3 coding DNA: TGTGCCAGCAGACCCGCGACAGGGGGCGATGGTCAGCCCCAGCATTTT. This sequence encodes CASRPATGGDGQPQHF.

V and J are TRBV7-8 and TRBJ2-7; TRBD1 agrees at 9 bases. The trim removed 9 bases at V and 2 bases at J, leaving 11 bases unmatched. The CDR3 loop spans 15 amino acids. The V gene's germline CDR1 is SGHVS and CDR2 FQNEAQ. CDR3 coding DNA: TGTGCCAGTTCTCGCTTGGACAGGGGACCCTACGAGCAGTACGTC. Translated: CASSRLDRGPYEQYV.

The V call is TRBV18, the J call TRBJ1-1, with 7 nucleotides matching TRBD1. V shed 4 bases, J shed 4 bases, and the junction held 6 bases outside the gene matches. The CDR3 is 14 amino acids. Per the germline V gene, CDR1 is KGHSH and CDR2 is LQKENI. CDR3 bases: TGTGCCAGCTCACAGCTGGGACAGACCACTGAAGCTTTCTTT. Protein: CASSQLGQTTEAFF.

This clone was seen once. V gene TRBV7-2 combines with J gene TRBJ1-5; possible D gene TRBD1, 5 bases. CDR3 length: 13 amino acids. V dropped 5 bases and J dropped 6 bases, with 11 bases sitting between them. Germline V lookup: CDR1 SGHTA, CDR2 FQGNSA. The CDR3 loop reads CASSITRGQPQHF. The CDR3 nucleotides are TGTGCCAGCAGCATAACAAGGGGTCAGCCCCAGCATTTT.

The chain has TRBV6-5 and TRBJ1-4; TRBD1 matches 8 bases. Germline V gene sequence: CDR1 MNHEY, CDR2 SVGAGI. The CDR3 length is 14 residues. V shed 10 bases and J 4 bases; nucleotides not matched to a gene: 8. The CDR3 region has the DNA TGTGCCACCAGAGACAGGGGCCGTAATGAAAAACTGTTTTTT. Protein product: CATRDRGRNEKLFF.

V usage is TRBV18 and J usage is TRBJ2-7; 8 positions match TRBD1. Per the germline V gene, CDR1 is KGHSH and CDR2 is LQKENI. Trimming at V came to 6 bases and at J to 7 bases, leaving 11 bases not matched to a gene. The CDR3 extends over 14 amino acids. CDR3 residues: CASSQRQGQGEQYV. The CDR3 coding sequence is TGTGCCAGCTCTCAACGACAGGGGCAAGGGGAGCAGTACGTC.

The rearrangement uses TRBV28 and TRBJ2-3; 8 bases match TRBD1. The germline CDR1 and CDR2 sequences are MDHEN and SYDVKM. The CDR3 is made up of 15 amino acids. V dropped 3 bases and J dropped 7; count of bases not matched to a gene: 9. The CDR3 region is CASSLPGQGANTQYF. The DNA for the CDR3 is TGTGCCAGCAGTTTGCCGGGGCAGGGGGCTAATACGCAGTATTTT.

The chain recombines TRBV19 with TRBJ1-5; 9 nucleotides line up with TRBD1. V shed 7 bases, J shed 7 bases, and the junction held 8 bases outside the gene matches. The CDR3 totals 14 residues. From germline, CDR1 is LNHDA and CDR2 SQIVND (reference sequence). Written as DNA, the CDR3 is TGTGCCAGTACGGGGGACAGGGAGGTGCAGCCCCAGCATTTT. As protein: CASTGDREVQPQHF.

The chain combines TRBV4-2 with TRBJ1-5, with a possible D match to TRBD1 (5 bases). Looked up from germline, CDR1 is LGHNA and CDR2 is YNFKEQ. The V and J ends lost 0 bases and 2 bases respectively, with 11 bases between them. The CDR3 has 16 residues. The CDR3 bases are TGTGCCAGCAGCCAAGAGATAGGGGTTGGCAATCAGCCCCAGCATTTT. Amino acid sequence: CASSQEIGVGNQPQHF.